The 29 T cell receptor beta chains below all came from one sample that was sequenced in a study of spatial heterogeneity in lung cancer. Overall study results and limits: Counts of expanded alpha and beta TCRs within tumors tracked the tumor nonsynonymous mutation count.

Specified time point: sample taken at primary tumor resection. TCRdb used MiXCR to reprocess the 5' RACE reads, holding one entry per CDR3 protein. The table includes roughly 3,500 distinct CDR3 sequences, 6.5% to 9.5% detected once. No antigen is known for these receptors. This specimen was lung tumor tissue, taken at surgery. The receptor set was obtained from a male donor with early-stage non-small cell lung cancer.

This clonotype is medium-sized in the sample. The gene calls are TRBV20-1 and TRBJ1-1; no clear D. The V gene's germline CDR1 is DFQATT and CDR2 SNEGSKA (reference sequence). The germline V and J ends were trimmed by 1 base and 8 bases, with 17 bases remaining between them. The CDR3 contains 14 residues. CDR3 residues: CSARVTRAGREAFF. In nucleotides, the CDR3 is TGCAGTGCTAGAGTGACGAGGGCGGGGAGGGAAGCTTTCTTT.

This clonotype has only a few counts. The chain has TRBV12-3 or TRBV12-4 and TRBJ2-2; TRBD1 agrees at 7 bases. V gave up 6 bases and J gave up 0 bases; unmatched junction bases: 10. This CDR3 is 17 amino acids long. CDR3 amino acids: CASRKLKGQSNTGELFF. The CDR3 region has the DNA TGTGCCAGCAGAAAATTGAAGGGACAGTCGAACACCGGGGAGCTGTTTTTT.

This clonotype is deemed medium-sized (0.01 to 0.1%). V gene TRBV20-1 combines with J gene TRBJ2-6, with TRBD1 matching 8 bases. This CDR3 is 16 amino acids long. Germline V gene lookup returns CDR1 DFQATT and CDR2 SNEGSKA (reference sequence). With V trimmed by 6 bases and J by 3 bases, 10 bases remained unmatched. CDR3 DNA sequence: TGCAGTGCCCGATCTGGACAGGGTTTTGGGGCCAACGTCCTGACTTTC. It codes for CSARSGQGFGANVLTF.

The genes are TRBV5-1 and TRBJ2-3; no reliable D call. Germline values: CDR1 SGHRS, CDR2 YFSETQ. V dropped 1 base and J dropped 2 bases, with 5 bases sitting between them. CDR3 length: 13 amino acids. DNA of the CDR3: TGCGCCAGCAGCTTGCTACCCACAGATACGCAGTATTTT. Protein product: CASSLLPTDTQYF.

The rearrangement links TRBV9 to TRBJ2-1; 10 bases map to TRBD2. The CDR3 sequence is 14 residues long. Germline lookup yields CDR1 SGDLS and CDR2 YYNGEE. J gave up 7 bases and V 3 bases, and 4 bases lay outside the gene matches. CDR3: CASSAGTSENEQFF. As DNA, the CDR3 is TGTGCCAGCAGCGCCGGGACTAGCGAGAATGAGCAGTTCTTC.

In this sample, this clonotype turned up a few times. The chain recombines TRBV5-4 with TRBJ2-1; D gene uncertain. V lost 0 bases and J 0 bases, leaving 13 bases between the germline ends. This CDR3 region has 17 residues. The germline V gene encodes CDR1 SGHNT and CDR2 YYREEE (reference sequence). CDR3 loop: CASSLGTLSFSYNEQFF. The CDR3 DNA follows: TGTGCCAGCAGCTTGGGGACCCTCTCTTTCTCCTACAATGAGCAGTTCTTC.

This clonotype is medium-sized (0.01 to 0.1%) in the sample. This sequence joins TRBV7-2 and TRBJ2-5, with D perhaps TRBD1 (6 bases). Trimming shortened V by 1 base and J by 1 base, and 7 bases separated the two germline ends. Germline values: CDR1 SGHTA, CDR2 FQGNSA. The CDR3 totals 14 residues. CDR3 coding DNA: TGTGCCAGCAGCTTAGGGGGGCCCCAAGAGACCCAGTACTTC. It encodes CASSLGGPQETQYF.

This clonotype was picked up a small number of times. V and J are TRBV7-8 and TRBJ2-1; a weak D match, TRBD2 (5 bases). The V and J ends lost 9 bases and 15 bases respectively, with 21 bases between them. The CDR3 totals 12 residues. Germline V gene lookup returns CDR1 SGHVS and CDR2 FQNEAQ. The CDR3 nucleotides are TGTGCCAGTAGCGCACAAAAGCTGGATGGGTTCTTC. The encoded protein is CASSAQKLDGFF.

This clonotype is judged medium-sized. The chain has TRBV4-1 and TRBJ2-5; D gene ambiguous. The CDR3 spans 13 residues. V lost 1 base, J lost 5 bases, and 8 bases lay in between. Per germline, CDR1 MGHRA and CDR2 YSYEKL. The CDR3 nucleotides read TGCGCCAGCAGCCAAGGGACGTGGGAGACCCAGTACTTC. Protein product: CASSQGTWETQYF.

The chain uses TRBV30 and TRBJ2-7, with 7 bases matching TRBD2. The CDR3 loop spans 16 amino acids. Trimming removed 1 base from V and 2 bases from J; junction bases left unmatched: 11. Germline CDR1 is GTSNPN and CDR2 is SVGIG (reference sequence). The CDR3 region is CAWSGASGLRAYEQYF. The CDR3 coding sequence is TGTGCCTGGAGTGGGGCTAGCGGACTCCGGGCCTACGAGCAGTACTTC. The variable domain in full, with the rest retrieved from reference TRBV30 and TRBJ2-7, is SQTIHQWPATLVQPVGSPLSLECTVEGTSNPNLYWYRQAAGRGLQLLFYSVGIGQISSEVPQNLSASRPQDRQFILSSKKLLLSDSGFYLCAWSGASGLRAYEQYFGPGTRLTVT.

The chain joins TRBV28 to TRBJ1-5; no firm D call. With 7 bases removed from V and 7 bases from J, the gap between germline ends came to 17 bases. Germline V CDR1 and CDR2: MDHEN, SYDVKM. The CDR3 spans 14 residues. CDR3 loop: CASIPNRVRQPQHF. For the CDR3, the DNA is TGTGCCAGCATCCCTAATCGGGTTCGGCAGCCCCAGCATTTT.

With respect to this clonotype: A single base separates this from a much larger clone, so it may be a read error. The chain combines TRBV18 with TRBJ2-1, with D perhaps TRBD2 (6 bases). Deletions cut 1 base from V and 5 bases from J, with 15 bases between. The CDR3 is 16 amino acids. CDR1 is KGHSH, CDR2 LQKENI, per germline. CDR3 nucleotide sequence: TGTGCCAGCTCACCACTAGAGGGGAGGTACAACAATGAGCAGTTCTTC. Encoded protein: CASSPLEGRYNNEQFF.

The chain joins TRBV6-1 to TRBJ1-2; maybe TRBD1 (6 bases). V shed 0 bases and J shed 3 bases, with 11 bases lying between them. From germline, CDR1 is MNHNS and CDR2 SASEGT. The CDR3 consists of 15 residues. The CDR3 DNA reads TGTGCCAGCAGTGAAGCTGTGGGGGGCTACTATGGCTACACCTTC. Translation: CASSEAVGGYYGYTF.

This clonotype rates as medium-sized. The chain carries TRBV19 and TRBJ1-5, with D unresolved. The length of the CDR3 is 12 residues. V lost 7 bases and J 7 bases, leaving 11 bases between the germline ends. The germline CDR1 and CDR2 sequences are LNHDA and SQIVND (reference sequence). CDR3 sequence reads: CASTDGHQPQHF. The CDR3 DNA is TGTGCCAGTACCGATGGGCACCAGCCCCAGCATTTT.

Judged by abundance, this clonotype is medium-sized (0.01 to 0.1%). V usage is TRBV25-1 and J usage is TRBJ2-7; D is ambiguous. The germline gives CDR1 MGHDK, CDR2 SYGVNS. Trimming removed 8 bases at V and 4 bases at J, with 9 bases between. This CDR3 comprises 11 residues. The CDR3 region is CASGWDYEQYF. CDR3 nucleotide sequence: TGTGCCAGCGGTTGGGATTACGAGCAGTACTTC.

By sample share, this clonotype is medium-sized (0.01 to 0.1%). The rearrangement joins TRBV7-2 to TRBJ2-3, with D possibly TRBD2 on 5 matching bases. From germline, CDR1 is SGHTA and CDR2 FQGNSA. CDR3 size: 14 residues. V was pared by 5 bases and J by 0 bases, with 9 bases between. Here the CDR3 DNA reads TGTGCCAGCAGCCCCGGACTTAGCACAGATACGCAGTATTTT. Translation gives CASSPGLSTDTQYF.

This clonotype has ten or more counts. V gene TRBV11-1 combines with J gene TRBJ2-5; D call uncertain. V was cut by 3 bases and J by 1 base, with 6 bases left in between. The germline V gene encodes CDR1 SGHAT and CDR2 FQDESV (reference sequence). The CDR3 runs to 13 residues. DNA of the CDR3: TGTGCCAGCAGCTTTGCCTTCCAAGAGACCCAGTACTTC. Protein product: CASSFAFQETQYF.

This clonotype came up many times. This chain connects TRBV4-3 to TRBJ2-7, with a tentative D call TRBD2 (5 bases). The CDR3 has 16 amino acids. Germline lookup yields CDR1 LGHNA and CDR2 YSLEER. The V end lost 0 bases, the J end lost 2 bases, and 14 bases lay between the germline ends. Written as DNA, the CDR3 is TGCGCCAGCAGCCAAGATGAAACCGGGAACACCTACGAGCAGTACTTC. Protein sequence: CASSQDETGNTYEQYF.

This clonotype is termed medium-sized (0.01 to 0.1%). Compared with germline, one end of the junction differs, possibly owing to a read error. The CDR3 DNA is TGTGCTAGCAGCTTAGATCGGGGGGATACGCAGTATTTT. Translated: CASSLDRGDTQYF. The genes are TRBV7-7 and TRBJ2-3; D may be TRBD2 (6 bases). This CDR3 contains 13 residues. Germline CDR1 SSHAT, CDR2 FNYEAQ (reference sequence).

This clonotype is categorized as medium-sized. The chain is built from TRBV7-2 and TRBJ2-3, with 8 nucleotides matching TRBD2. The CDR3 consists of 15 residues. Looked up from germline, CDR1 is SGHTA and CDR2 is FQGNSA. Trimming cost V 6 bases and J 5 bases; bases outside gene matches: 10. CDR3 nucleotide sequence: TGTGCCAGCAGTCCATGGAGCGGGGGTAGAGATACGCAGTATTTT. Translated, it gives CASSPWSGGRDTQYF.

This clonotype is medium-sized by share. The V and J genes are TRBV18 and TRBJ2-7; D perhaps matches TRBD2 (6 bases). Germline V gene data show CDR1 as KGHSH and CDR2 as LQKENI. The CDR3 is 16 amino acids. Between the trimmed V and J ends, which lost 5 bases and 2 bases, there was a span of 19 bases. CDR3 sequence: CASSRAGNWRAYEQYF. In DNA form, the CDR3 reads TGTGCCAGCTCAAGGGCAGGGAACTGGAGGGCCTACGAGCAGTACTTC.

This clonotype is labeled medium-sized. This rearrangement joins TRBV27 to TRBJ2-2, with a weak D call TRBD2 (6 bases). The CDR3 sequence is 15 residues long. CDR1 is MNHEY, CDR2 SMNVEV, per germline (reference sequence). Between the trimmed V and J ends, which lost 3 bases and 4 bases, there was a span of 12 bases. The CDR3 reads CASSFFGSGTGELFF. The CDR3 nucleotides read TGTGCCAGCAGTTTTTTCGGGAGTGGCACCGGGGAGCTGTTTTTT.

The V and J genes are TRBV29-1 and TRBJ2-5; D remains unclear. Trimming shortened V by 4 bases and J by 7 bases, and 7 bases separated the two germline ends. Germline V gene sequence: CDR1 SQVTM, CDR2 ANQGSEA. CDR3 length: 10 residues. CDR3 nucleotides: TGCAGCGTTGGAGAACGGACCCAGTACTTC. Protein sequence: CSVGERTQYF.

This chain connects TRBV29-1 to TRBJ2-3; D tentatively fits TRBD1 or TRBD2 (5 bases each). The V end was cut by 1 base, the J end by 0 bases, with 17 bases between. The CDR3 covers 17 residues. Looked up from germline, CDR1 is SQVTM and CDR2 is ANQGSEA. CDR3 in DNA: TGCAGCGTTGAAGGAGGGACCGCCCCGTTGAGCACAGATACGCAGTATTTT. Translating gives CSVEGGTAPLSTDTQYF.

By share, this clonotype ranks as medium-sized. This chain uses TRBV28 with TRBJ2-1; a weak D match, TRBD2 (5 bases). The CDR3 is 13 amino acids. Trimming removed 3 bases at V and 7 bases at J, with 10 bases between. Germline CDR1 reads MDHEN; CDR2 reads SYDVKM. In DNA, the CDR3 is TGTGCCAGCAGTTTTGAGGGTGGTAATGAGCAGTTCTTC. Its protein is CASSFEGGNEQFF.

In its sample, this clonotype ranks as medium-sized. The V call is TRBV6-5, the J call TRBJ1-4, with D possibly TRBD1 on 5 matching bases. Between the trimmed V and J ends, which lost 0 bases and 7 bases, there was a span of 12 bases. Germline CDR1 MNHEY, CDR2 SVGAGI. This CDR3 is 15 amino acids long. CDR3: CASSYSPGGVEKLFF. The CDR3 DNA is TGTGCCAGCAGTTACTCTCCGGGGGGAGTTGAAAAACTGTTTTTT.

By frequency in the sample, this clonotype is medium-sized. J is TRBJ2-1 and V is TRBV5-1, with D possibly matching TRBD2 (6 bases). Germline loops: CDR1 SGHRS, CDR2 YFSETQ. This CDR3 region has 15 residues. V was clipped by 3 bases and J by 0 bases, with 10 bases between them. The CDR3 nucleotides read TGCGCCAGCAGCTGGGGGGTTCGCTCCTACAATGAGCAGTTCTTC. Translating it yields CASSWGVRSYNEQFF.

This clonotype was seen ten or more times. The chain links TRBV9 to TRBJ1-5; D gene unclear. Germline assignment: CDR1 SGDLS and CDR2 YYNGEE. CDR3 length equals 13 residues. The V gene lost 4 bases and the J gene lost 4 bases, with 9 bases spanning the gap. CDR3 sequence (DNA): TGTGCCAGCAGCTACACAGAGAATCAGCCCCAGCATTTT. It codes for CASSYTENQPQHF.

By share, this clonotype ranks as medium-sized (0.01 to 0.1%). The V and J genes are TRBV7-9 and TRBJ2-1; tentatively, D is TRBD1 (6 bases). The V gene lost 5 bases and the J gene lost 5 bases, with 7 bases spanning the gap. The CDR3 totals 12 residues. Germline values: CDR1 SEHNR, CDR2 FQNEAQ (reference sequence). The CDR3 loop is CASSQGNNEQFF. The CDR3 DNA is TGTGCCAGCAGCCAGGGGAACAATGAGCAGTTCTTC.